Listed here are 24 T cell receptor beta chains from one sample, sequenced in a study of beta chain features in type 1 diabetes. Study-level findings and limits: In every one of the four CD4+ subsets, TCRB CDR3s were moderately but significantly shorter in Type 1 diabetes patients.

Expressed TCRB transcripts were sequenced because the entire RNA isolate underwent reverse transcription. The assay was immunoSEQ multiplex PCR, and TCRdb's table has in-frame clones only and misses some. The repertoire consists of some 350,000 clones, with 9.6% occurring once and the leading ten covering about 0.6%. For these receptors, no antigen is known. The sequencing sample was made of central memory CD4+ T cells from blood. Receptors originate from a man aged 25-45 years with type 1 diabetes.

Only a few counts were recorded for this clone. V gene TRBV4-3 combines with J gene TRBJ1-3, with TRBD1 as a possible D gene (6 bases). The CDR3 spans 13 residues. Germline V gives CDR1 LGHNA, CDR2 YSLEER. V lost 3 bases to trimming and J lost 4 bases, with 7 bases between them. The CDR3 coding sequence is TGCGCCAGCAGCCAGGGGGCCGGAAACACCATATATTTT. Its protein is CASSQGAGNTIYF.

There are a few counts of this clone. The chain recombines TRBV11-1 with TRBJ2-7; TRBD2 matches at 7 bases. CDR3 length: 15 residues. V shed 7 bases and J 0 bases; nucleotides not matched to a gene: 9. Germline-derived CDR1 and CDR2 are SGHAT and FQDESV (reference sequence). The CDR3 sequence: CASTTTTSASYEQYF. The CDR3 coding sequence is TGTGCCAGCACAACGACCACTAGCGCCTCCTACGAGCAGTACTTC.

Only a few counts were recorded for this clone. This rearrangement joins TRBV28 to TRBJ2-1, with D tentatively TRBD1 (6 bases). V was clipped by 11 bases and J by 0 bases, with 14 bases between them. Per germline, CDR1 MDHEN and CDR2 SYDVKM. This CDR3 is built from 14 residues. The CDR3 is CAGSRDTSYNEQFF. The CDR3 DNA reads TGTGCCGGATCCCGGGACACCTCCTACAATGAGCAGTTCTTC.

This clone came up a few times. V gene TRBV7-9 combines with J gene TRBJ2-5; D remains ambiguous. Germline CDR1 is SEHNR and CDR2 is FQNEAQ (reference sequence). V gave up 4 bases and J gave up 0 bases, with 6 bases separating them. The CDR3 spans 13 residues. The CDR3 DNA reads as TGTGCCAGCAGCTCGGGTGACCAAGAGACCCAGTACTTC. The encoded protein is CASSSGDQETQYF.

The chain carries TRBV18 and TRBJ2-1; D not certain. The CDR3 runs 12 residues. Trimming stripped 0 bases from V and 6 bases from J, with 3 bases between. From germline, CDR1 is KGHSH and CDR2 LQKENI. The CDR3 region has the DNA TGTGCCAGCTCACCACCGAGCAATGAGCAGTTCTTC. This encodes CASSPPSNEQFF.

This clone appeared a few times. Other DNA sequences in the same sample also yield this CDR3. The V and J genes are TRBV27 and TRBJ2-3; no reliable D call. V was trimmed by 0 bases and J by 2 bases, leaving 6 bases between them. The CDR3 covers 14 residues. The germline V gene has CDR1 MNHEY and CDR2 SMNVEV (reference sequence). This CDR3 is CASSLSSPTDTQYF. In DNA, the CDR3 is TGTGCCAGCAGTTTATCATCCCCCACAGATACGCAGTATTTT.

The sample holds many counts of this clone. The sample contains more than one DNA sequence encoding this CDR3. V gene TRBV7-8 combines with J gene TRBJ1-2; D perhaps matches TRBD1 (5 bases). CDR3 size: 15 residues. Trimming cost V 0 bases and J 4 bases, with 12 bases left between them. CDR1 SGHVS and CDR2 FQNEAQ come from the germline V gene. CDR3 protein: CASSLASGGGYGYTF. Here the CDR3 DNA reads TGTGCCAGCAGCTTAGCCTCCGGGGGAGGCTATGGCTACACCTTC.

This clone was recorded a few times. The V and J genes are TRBV27 and TRBJ1-2, with no clear D. Trimming removed 6 bases at V and 5 bases at J, with 10 bases between. The CDR3 is 12 amino acids. The germline V gene encodes CDR1 MNHEY and CDR2 SMNVEV (reference sequence). CDR3: CASRRVGYGYTF. CDR3 coding DNA: TGTGCCAGCAGGAGGGTAGGGTATGGCTACACCTTC.

This clone came up a few times. The gene calls are TRBV7-8 and TRBJ2-6; D remains unclear. Germline loops: CDR1 SGHVS, CDR2 FQNEAQ. This CDR3 is built from 18 residues. Deletions cut 1 base from V and 0 bases from J, with 13 bases between. The CDR3 reads CASSLVGQTYSGANVLTF. For the CDR3, the DNA is TGTGCCAGCAGCTTAGTAGGGCAGACGTACTCTGGGGCCAACGTCCTGACTTTC.

This clone has only a few counts. The chain has TRBV5-6 and TRBJ1-5, with 9 bases lining up with TRBD1. The J segment lost 6 bases and the V segment lost 3 bases, leaving 10 bases of the junction unmatched. The CDR3 loop spans 16 amino acids. CDR1 and CDR2 from the germline V gene are SGHDT and YYEEEE. CDR3 coding DNA: TGTGCCAGCAGCTCCCGGGACAGGGTGTTTTTTCAGCCCCAGCATTTT. Amino acid sequence: CASSSRDRVFFQPQHF.

The chain links TRBV1 to TRBJ2-1; the D call in the table, TRBD2, was not verified against the DNA. TRBV1 is flagged as a pseudogene. The CDR3 sequence is 22 residues long. The CDR3 DNA is TGCACCAGCAGCCAAGGCTTCCTAGGACTAGCGGGAGGGCCAAATTTTGATAATGAGCAGTTCTTC. This encodes CTSSQGFLGLAGGPNFDNEQFF.

This chain connects TRBV2 to TRBJ2-5; 12 bases align to TRBD2. The V gene's germline CDR1 is SNHLY and CDR2 FYNNEI. J was trimmed by 4 bases and V by 5 bases; bases with no gene match: 5. The CDR3 runs to 15 residues. Written as DNA, the CDR3 is TGTGCCAGCAGTCCACTAGCGGGAGGCCGAGAGACCCAGTACTTC. The encoded protein is CASSPLAGGRETQYF.

This chain connects TRBV5-1 to TRBJ1-2, with 9 nucleotides matching TRBD1. V shed 3 bases, J shed 6 bases, and the junction held 9 bases outside the gene matches. CDR1 is SGHRS and CDR2 is YFSETQ in the germline V gene. The CDR3 is 15 amino acids. The CDR3 is CASSSWDRATDGYTF. The CDR3 DNA is TGCGCCAGCAGCTCCTGGGACAGGGCGACTGATGGCTACACCTTC. The variable domain in full, completed from reference TRBV5-1 and TRBJ1-2, reads KAGVTQTPRYLIKTRGQQVTLSCSPISGHRSVSWYQQTPGQGLQFLFEYFSETQRNKGNFPGRFSGRQFSNSRSEMNVSTLELGDSALYLCASSSWDRATDGYTFGSGTRLTVV.

Only a few counts were recorded for this clone. This rearrangement joins TRBV28 to TRBJ2-7; 9 bases align to TRBD1. J gave up 4 bases and V 4 bases, and 17 bases lay outside the gene matches. The CDR3 consists of 18 residues. The germline V gene has CDR1 MDHEN and CDR2 SYDVKM. This CDR3 reads CASSSPQGANPGQYEQYF. CDR3 nucleotide sequence: TGTGCCAGCAGTTCACCACAGGGGGCGAATCCCGGACAGTACGAGCAGTACTTC.

In this sample, this clone turned up a few times. The chain employs TRBV5-1 and TRBJ2-1; TRBD1 matches 7 bases. CDR1 is SGHRS and CDR2 is YFSETQ in the germline V gene. The CDR3 has 15 residues. The V and J ends lost 0 bases and 4 bases, in that order; junction bases with no gene match: 4. The CDR3 nucleotides read TGCGCCAGCAGCTTGGAAGGGGGCAGGTACAATGAGCAGTTCTTC. It codes for CASSLEGGRYNEQFF.

This clone was counted only a few times. The J gene is TRBJ2-1, the V gene TRBV19; D is ambiguous. V shed 8 bases and J shed 4 bases, with 15 bases lying between them. Germline V gene sequence: CDR1 LNHDA, CDR2 SQIVND (reference sequence). This CDR3 spans 14 amino acids. The CDR3 protein is CASSETNTYNEQFF. The CDR3, as DNA: TGTGCCAGTTCGGAGACAAACACTTACAATGAGCAGTTCTTC.

The chain has TRBV6-6 and TRBJ2-7; TRBD1 agrees at 8 bases. The V segment lost 8 bases and the J segment 0 bases; nucleotides outside the gene matches: 9. Germline V gene sequence: CDR1 MNHNY, CDR2 SVGAGI (reference sequence). CDR3 length: 15 amino acids. This chain's CDR3 is CASRLEDRASYEQYF. The DNA for the CDR3 is TGTGCCAGCCGTCTGGAGGACAGGGCCTCCTACGAGCAGTACTTC.

This clone was seen a handful of times. The rearrangement joins TRBV6-1 to TRBJ2-3, with 9 bases lining up with TRBD2. The length of the CDR3 is 15 residues. CDR1 and CDR2 (germline): MNHNS, SASEGT. V shed 6 bases and J 3 bases; nucleotides not matched to a gene: 7. The CDR3 spells CASSRSGSPTDTQYF. In DNA, the CDR3 is TGTGCCAGCAGCCGTAGCGGGAGCCCTACAGATACGCAGTATTTT.

This clone has at least ten counts. This rearrangement joins TRBV28 to TRBJ1-2; no firm D call. V was pared by 5 bases and J by 3 bases, with 10 bases between. The CDR3 is made up of 13 amino acids. Germline-derived CDR1 and CDR2 are MDHEN and SYDVKM. As DNA, the CDR3 is TGTGCCAGCAGTCCACCAGGAGACTATGGCTACACCTTC. It codes for CASSPPGDYGYTF.

Note on this clone: The identical CDR3 is also encoded by other nucleotide sequences in the sample. The chain combines TRBV19 with TRBJ1-5, with 8 bases that match TRBD1. CDR3 size: 14 residues. The V gene's germline CDR1 is LNHDA and CDR2 SQIVND (reference sequence). J was trimmed by 3 bases and V by 9 bases; bases with no gene match: 7. The CDR3 spells CASGQGRNNQPQHF. The CDR3 DNA follows: TGTGCCAGCGGACAGGGACGCAACAATCAGCCCCAGCATTTT.

This chain uses TRBV30 with TRBJ2-5, with 7 bases identical to TRBD1. The CDR3 extends over 13 amino acids. Per the germline V gene, CDR1 is GTSNPN and CDR2 is SVGIG (reference sequence). After removal of 8 bases from V and 2 bases from J, the junction contained 8 bases not matched to a gene. CDR3 DNA: TGTGCCAGTAGTAGGGGGCCTCAAGAGACCCAGTACTTC. It encodes CASSRGPQETQYF. The full variable domain, with the rest looked up from reference TRBV30 and TRBJ2-5, is SQTIHQWPATLVQPVGSPLSLECTVEGTSNPNLYWYRQAAGRGLQLLFYSVGIGQISSEVPQNLSASRPQDRQFILSSKKLLLSDSGFYLCASSRGPQETQYFGPGTRLLVL.

This clone was seen more than once but under ten times. The chain has TRBV16 and TRBJ1-2, with no clear D. CDR1 KGHSY and CDR2 FQNENV come from the germline V gene. The CDR3 is made up of 17 amino acids. V shed 4 bases and J shed 1 base, with 19 bases lying between them. CDR3 amino acids: CASSPQSRSLDNYGYTF. For the CDR3, the DNA is TGTGCCAGCAGCCCTCAATCTCGGTCATTAGATAACTATGGCTACACCTTC. Full variable domain (outside the CDR3, taken from reference TRBV16 and TRBJ1-2): GEEVAQTPKHLVRGEGQKAKLYCAPIKGHSYVFWYQQVLKNEFKFLISFQNENVFDETGMPKERFSAKCLPNSPCSLEIQATKLEDSAVYFCASSPQSRSLDNYGYTFGSGTRLTVV.

V usage is TRBV19 and J usage is TRBJ2-7; 10 bases line up with TRBD1. Germline CDR1 LNHDA, CDR2 SQIVND (reference sequence). The V gene end was trimmed by 3 bases and the J gene end by 2 bases; junction bases not matched to a gene: 4. The CDR3 sequence is 15 residues long. The CDR3, as DNA: TGTGCCAGTAGTATCAGGGGACAGGGGACCTACGAGCAGTACTTC. It yields the protein CASSIRGQGTYEQYF.

This chain connects TRBV5-1 to TRBJ2-3, with 12 positions matching TRBD2. Germline V gene lookup returns CDR1 SGHRS and CDR2 YFSETQ. This CDR3 spans 15 amino acids. V was pared by 4 bases and J by 6 bases, with 6 bases of the junction left unmatched. The chain's CDR3 is CASSPGLAGPDTQYF. The CDR3 bases are TGCGCCAGCAGCCCGGGACTAGCGGGTCCCGATACGCAGTATTTT.